This TCR beta chain appears in the sequencing data of a study of technical replicates of blood from several donors. The CDR3 runs to 17 residues. Germline lookup yields CDR1 ENHRY and CDR2 SYGVKD. Unmatched junction bases numbered 11, after V lost 3 bases and J lost 4 bases. The table came from immunoSEQ multiplex PCR; TCRdb's copy has only in-frame clones and leaves some out. The sample records about 66,000 clones, 88% being singletons. The chain couples TRBV10-3 to TRBJ1-2; TRBD1 aligns across 10 bases. The specimen was PBMCs. The sequence derives from a human donor in good health. Some clones in this sample may be carry-over from other donors' samples. Here the CDR3 reads CAISDSDRGASSYGYTF. CDR3 DNA sequence: TGTGCCATCAGTGACTCGGACAGGGGGGCTTCTAGCTATGGCTACACCTTC.